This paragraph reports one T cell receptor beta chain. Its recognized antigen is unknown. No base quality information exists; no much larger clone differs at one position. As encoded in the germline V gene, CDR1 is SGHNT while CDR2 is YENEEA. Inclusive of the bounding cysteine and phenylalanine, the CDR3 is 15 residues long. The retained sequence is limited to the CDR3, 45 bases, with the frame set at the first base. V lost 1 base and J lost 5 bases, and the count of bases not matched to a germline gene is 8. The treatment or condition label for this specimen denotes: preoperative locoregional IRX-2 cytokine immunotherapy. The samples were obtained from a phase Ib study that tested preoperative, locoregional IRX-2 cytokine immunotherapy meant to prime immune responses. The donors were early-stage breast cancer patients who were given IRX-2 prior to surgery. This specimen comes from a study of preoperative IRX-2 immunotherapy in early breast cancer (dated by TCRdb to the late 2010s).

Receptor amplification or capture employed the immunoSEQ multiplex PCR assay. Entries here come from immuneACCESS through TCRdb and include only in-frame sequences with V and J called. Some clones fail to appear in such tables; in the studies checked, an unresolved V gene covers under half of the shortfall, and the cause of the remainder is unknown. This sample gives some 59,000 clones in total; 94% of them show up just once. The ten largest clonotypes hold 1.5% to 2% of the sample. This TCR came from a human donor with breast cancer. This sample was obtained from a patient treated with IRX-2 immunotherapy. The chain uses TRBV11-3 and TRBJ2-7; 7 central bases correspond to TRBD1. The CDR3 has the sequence CASSLGGDRDNEQYF. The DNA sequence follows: TGTGCCAGCAGCTTAGGCGGTGACAGGGACAACGAGCAGTACTTC.